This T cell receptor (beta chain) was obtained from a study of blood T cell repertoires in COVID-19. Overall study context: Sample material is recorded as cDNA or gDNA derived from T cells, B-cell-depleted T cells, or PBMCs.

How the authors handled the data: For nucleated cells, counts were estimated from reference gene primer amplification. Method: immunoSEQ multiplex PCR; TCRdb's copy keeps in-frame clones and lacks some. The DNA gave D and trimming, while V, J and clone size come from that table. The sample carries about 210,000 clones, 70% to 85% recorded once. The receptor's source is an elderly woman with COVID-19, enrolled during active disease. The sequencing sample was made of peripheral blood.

CDR3 coding DNA: TGTGCCAGCAGTATCCAGGGCCCCCTCAATGAGCAGTACTTC. Protein: CASSIQGPLNEQYF. V usage is TRBV28 and J usage is TRBJ2-7; tentatively, D is TRBD1 (5 bases). V gave up 5 bases and J gave up 7 bases, with 18 bases separating them. The CDR3 covers 14 residues. Germline CDR1 reads MDHEN; CDR2 reads SYDVKM.